The 22 T cell receptor beta chains below all came from one sample that was sequenced in a study of shared clonotypes between healthy human individuals. CD45RO-negative CD8 cells positively selected for CCR7 made up the naive population, which excluded terminally differentiated effector memory CD45RA+ cells. The repertoire was sequenced with immunoSEQ multiplex PCR; TCRdb's copy has only in-frame clones and lacks some. The repertoire holds a few million clones, with over 85% as singletons. Sequenced input: naive CD8+ T cells from PBMCs. The receptors here all came from a man between 18 and 29 years old in good health. Some clones in this sample may be carry-over from other donors' samples.

This chain joins TRBV4-1 and TRBJ2-1; D is unresolved. Between the trimmed V and J ends, which lost 3 bases and 4 bases, there was a span of 4 bases. The CDR3 length is 12 residues. Germline V gives CDR1 MGHRA, CDR2 YSYEKL. CDR3 nucleotide sequence: TGCGCCAGCAGCCAGGAATACAATGAGCAGTTCTTC. Protein sequence: CASSQEYNEQFF.

In this sample, this clone turned up once. The chain combines TRBV6-5 with TRBJ2-1, with 8 nucleotides matching TRBD1. CDR1 and CDR2 from the germline V gene are MNHEY and SVGAGI. This CDR3 is built from 16 residues. J was trimmed by 7 bases and V by 0 bases; bases with no gene match: 8. In DNA form, the CDR3 reads TGTGCCAGCAGTTACTCAATCCTCAGGGGGCAGAATGAGCAGTTCTTC. Amino acid sequence: CASSYSILRGQNEQFF.

This clone was seen only once. This chain joins TRBV4-1 and TRBJ2-2, with 10 bases fitting TRBD2. CDR1 and CDR2 (germline): MGHRA, YSYEKL. This CDR3 contains 15 residues. With V trimmed by 4 bases and J by 9 bases, 8 bases remained unmatched. The CDR3 here is CASSPAGGPGRELFF. CDR3 nucleotide sequence: TGCGCCAGCAGCCCAGCGGGAGGGCCTGGTCGGGAGCTGTTTTTT.

The rearrangement links TRBV18 to TRBJ1-4, with 8 bases lining up with TRBD1. V shed 2 bases and J 6 bases; nucleotides not matched to a gene: 5. The CDR3 is 15 amino acids. The germline V gene has CDR1 KGHSH and CDR2 LQKENI. CDR3 nucleotide sequence: TGTGCCAGCTCACCAAGTTTGGACAGGGATGAAAAACTGTTTTTT. It yields the protein CASSPSLDRDEKLFF.

In regard to this clone: At the DNA level, this CDR3 is encoded by other sequences in the same sample as well. This sequence joins TRBV5-8 and TRBJ1-2; D might be TRBD1 (6 bases). This CDR3 is 11 amino acids long. CDR1 and CDR2 from the germline V gene are SGHTS and YDEGEE. Between the trimmed V and J ends, which lost 5 bases and 4 bases, there was a span of 6 bases. The CDR3 is CASRQGYGYTF. The CDR3 DNA sequence: TGTGCCAGCAGACAGGGCTATGGCTACACCTTC.

As regards this clone: Additional DNA sequences in this sample encode the identical CDR3. This sequence joins TRBV28 and TRBJ2-1; possibly TRBD2 for D (6 bases). There are 14 residues in the CDR3. Germline-derived CDR1 and CDR2 are MDHEN and SYDVKM. The V gene lost 6 bases and the J gene lost 2 bases, with 11 bases spanning the gap. The DNA for the CDR3 is TGTGCCAGCAGCCTGGCGGGACCCTACAATGAGCAGTTCTTC. This encodes CASSLAGPYNEQFF. The complete variable domain, with remaining parts taken from reference TRBV28 and TRBJ2-1, reads DVKVTQSSRYLVKRTGEKVFLECVQDMDHENMFWYRQDPGLGLRLIYFSYDVKMKEKGDIPEGYSVSREKKERFSLILESASTNQTSMYLCASSLAGPYNEQFFGPGTRLTVL.

The gene calls are TRBV11-1 and TRBJ2-7; 7 bases map to TRBD2. J gave up 4 bases and V 5 bases, and 11 bases lay outside the gene matches. The CDR3 is made up of 15 amino acids. Germline CDR1 and CDR2: SGHAT and FQDESV (reference sequence). The CDR3 DNA reads as TGTGCCAGCAGCCCAAGAGGGAGGGCCGGGTACGAGCAGTACTTC. It is translated as CASSPRGRAGYEQYF.

The V and J genes are TRBV28 and TRBJ1-1; tentative D call: TRBD1 (5 bases). Trimming stripped 2 bases from V and 8 bases from J, with 15 bases between. Germline V gives CDR1 MDHEN, CDR2 SYDVKM. This CDR3 comprises 14 residues. The CDR3 sequence: CASSLVGAPEEAFF. Here the CDR3 DNA reads TGTGCCAGCAGTTTAGTAGGGGCCCCGGAGGAAGCTTTCTTT.

J is TRBJ2-7 and V is TRBV18; D perhaps matches TRBD2 (5 bases). CDR3 length equals 15 residues. The V end was cut by 7 bases, the J end by 4 bases, with 20 bases between. Germline V gives CDR1 KGHSH, CDR2 LQKENI. CDR3 loop: CASYESSGELYEQYF. DNA for the CDR3: TGTGCCAGCTACGAGTCTTCCGGGGAACTTTACGAGCAGTACTTC.

The chain employs TRBV9 and TRBJ1-1; TRBD1 agrees at 8 bases. The CDR3 spans 14 residues. Germline V gives CDR1 SGDLS, CDR2 YYNGEE. Trimming removed 4 bases from V and 5 bases from J; junction bases left unmatched: 7. As DNA, the CDR3 is TGTGCCAGCAGCCCTCGGACAGGGAAGACTGAAGCTTTCTTT. It translates to CASSPRTGKTEAFF.

This clone occurred once. The chain employs TRBV19 and TRBJ2-7; tentative D call: TRBD2 (5 bases). Germline loops: CDR1 LNHDA, CDR2 SQIVND (reference sequence). The CDR3 covers 15 residues. Deletions cut 5 bases from V and 1 base from J, with 15 bases between. In DNA, the CDR3 is TGTGCCAGTAGTGTAACAGTGGGGAGTTCCTACGAGCAGTACTTC. Translation: CASSVTVGSSYEQYF.

In its sample, this clone was seen once. This sequence joins TRBV28 and TRBJ2-1, with TRBD2 matching 8 bases. This CDR3 region has 16 residues. Looked up from germline, CDR1 is MDHEN and CDR2 is SYDVKM. J lost 3 bases, V lost 5 bases, and 9 bases had no gene match. The CDR3 DNA is TGTGCCAGCAGTGGGCTACTAGCGGACCTCTACAATGAGCAGTTCTTC. The encoded protein is CASSGLLADLYNEQFF.

V gene TRBV25-1 combines with J gene TRBJ2-2; 11 bases line up with TRBD2. The CDR3 loop spans 15 amino acids. In germline, CDR1 is MGHDK, CDR2 SYGVNS. Unmatched junction bases numbered 3, after V lost 3 bases and J lost 6 bases. The CDR3 DNA reads as TGTGCCAGCAGTGACATAGCGGGAGGGGCCGGGGAGCTGTTTTTT. As protein: CASSDIAGGAGELFF.

This chain connects TRBV21-1 to TRBJ1-5; the table gives TRBD1 as D, unverified against the DNA. TRBV21-1 is termed a pseudogene. This CDR3 region has 18 residues. The DNA for the CDR3 is TGTGCCAGCAGCAAAGGCGACAGGTGGGAGCTTGGCAATCAGCCCCAGCATTTT. It specifies CASSKGDRWELGNQPQHF.

The V and J genes are TRBV29-1 and TRBJ2-2; D gene uncertain. This CDR3 has 12 amino acids. Trimming took 5 bases from V and 4 from J, leaving 8 bases between them. CDR1 SQVTM and CDR2 ANQGSEA come from the germline V gene. The DNA of the CDR3 is TGCAGCGTTTCGCCGCCCACCGGGGAGCTGTTTTTT. Its translation is CSVSPPTGELFF.

The V and J genes are TRBV2 and TRBJ2-7, with TRBD2 as a possible D gene (5 bases). Germline V gene data show CDR1 as SNHLY and CDR2 as FYNNEI. V was shortened by 8 bases and J by 4 bases, with 15 bases between the two germline ends. The CDR3 has 13 amino acids. CDR3 residues: CASALDGGYEQYF. CDR3 coding DNA: TGTGCCAGCGCACTCGACGGAGGTTACGAGCAGTACTTC.

The V call is TRBV9, the J call TRBJ2-7; D gene unclear. The V gene lost 3 bases and the J gene lost 2 bases, with 12 bases spanning the gap. There are 14 residues in the CDR3. Germline V lookup: CDR1 SGDLS, CDR2 YYNGEE. The CDR3 sequence: CASSAGRPTYEQYF. In nucleotides, the CDR3 is TGTGCCAGCAGCGCCGGAAGGCCCACCTACGAGCAGTACTTC.

Notes on this clone: Other DNA sequences in this specimen translate into the identical CDR3. The chain couples TRBV28 to TRBJ2-7; D not resolved. V lost 2 bases and J 1 base, leaving 6 bases between the germline ends. Germline CDR1 reads MDHEN; CDR2 reads SYDVKM. The CDR3 length is 13 residues. The CDR3 loop reads CASSLEASYEQYF. For the CDR3, the DNA is TGTGCCAGCAGTTTAGAGGCTTCCTACGAGCAGTACTTC.

The chain links TRBV14 to TRBJ2-7; D unclear. This CDR3 region has 17 residues. V was cut by 4 bases and J by 4 bases, with 23 bases left in between. Germline loops: CDR1 SGHDN, CDR2 FVKESK. For the CDR3, the DNA is TGTGCCAGCAGCCCATACTTTACCCTCACCACCGCATACGAGCAGTACTTC. Amino acids: CASSPYFTLTTAYEQYF.

This chain joins TRBV27 and TRBJ2-7; no definite D call. The germline gives CDR1 MNHEY, CDR2 SMNVEV (reference sequence). The V gene lost 5 bases and the J gene lost 5 bases, with 19 bases spanning the gap. CDR3 length: 15 residues. CDR3 residues: CASSLRTGLRHEQYF. In DNA form, the CDR3 reads TGTGCCAGCAGTCTAAGGACCGGGCTAAGGCACGAGCAGTACTTC.

About this clone: Other DNA sequences within the sample encode an identical CDR3. V and J are TRBV7-2 and TRBJ2-1; D gene uncertain. V lost 1 base to trimming and J lost 7 bases, with 2 bases between them. The CDR3 is 11 residues long. CDR1 and CDR2 (germline): SGHTA, FQGNSA. The CDR3 nucleotides read TGTGCCAGCAGCTTAGGAAATGAGCAGTTCTTC. This codes for CASSLGNEQFF.

This chain uses TRBV4-2 with TRBJ2-1; maybe TRBD1 (6 bases). Germline V lookup: CDR1 LGHNA, CDR2 YNFKEQ. The CDR3 is made up of 13 amino acids. Trimming took 1 base from V and 7 from J, leaving 8 bases between them. In nucleotides, the CDR3 is TGTGCCAGCAGCCAAGCAACAGGGAATGAGCAGTTCTTC. It translates to CASSQATGNEQFF.